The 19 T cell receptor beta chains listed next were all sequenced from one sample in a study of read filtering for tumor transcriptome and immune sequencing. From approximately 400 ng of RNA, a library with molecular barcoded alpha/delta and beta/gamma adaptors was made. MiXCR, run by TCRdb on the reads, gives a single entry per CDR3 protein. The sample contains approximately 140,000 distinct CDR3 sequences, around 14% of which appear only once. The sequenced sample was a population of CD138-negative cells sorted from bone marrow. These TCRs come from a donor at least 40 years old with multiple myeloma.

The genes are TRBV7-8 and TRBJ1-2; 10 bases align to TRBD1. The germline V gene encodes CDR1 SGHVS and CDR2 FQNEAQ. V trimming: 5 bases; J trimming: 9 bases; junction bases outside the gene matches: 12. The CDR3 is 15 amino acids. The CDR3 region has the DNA TGTGCCAGCAGCCTGGGGACAGGGGCCTCTTATAGCTACACCTTC. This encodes CASSLGTGASYSYTF.

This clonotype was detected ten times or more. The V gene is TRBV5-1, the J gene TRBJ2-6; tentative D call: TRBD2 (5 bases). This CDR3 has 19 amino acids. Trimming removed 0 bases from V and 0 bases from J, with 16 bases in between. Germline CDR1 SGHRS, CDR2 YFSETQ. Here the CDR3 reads CASSLEAWRARSGANVLTF. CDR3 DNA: TGCGCCAGCAGCTTGGAGGCGTGGCGGGCCCGCTCTGGGGCCAACGTCCTGACTTTC.

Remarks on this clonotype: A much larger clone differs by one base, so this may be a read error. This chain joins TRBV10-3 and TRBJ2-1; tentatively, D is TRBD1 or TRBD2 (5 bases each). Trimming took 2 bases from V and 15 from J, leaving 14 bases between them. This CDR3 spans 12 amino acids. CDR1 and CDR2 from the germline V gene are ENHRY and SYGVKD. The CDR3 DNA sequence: TGTGCCATCAGTGAGAAGGGGACGAACCGGTTCTTC. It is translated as CAISEKGTNRFF.

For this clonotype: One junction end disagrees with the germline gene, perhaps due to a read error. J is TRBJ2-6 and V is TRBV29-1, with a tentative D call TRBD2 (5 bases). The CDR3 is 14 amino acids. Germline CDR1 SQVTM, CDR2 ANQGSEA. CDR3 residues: CSVRGNSGDNVLTF. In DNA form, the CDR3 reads TGCAGCGTTCGGGGAAACTCTGGGGACAACGTCCTGACTTTC.

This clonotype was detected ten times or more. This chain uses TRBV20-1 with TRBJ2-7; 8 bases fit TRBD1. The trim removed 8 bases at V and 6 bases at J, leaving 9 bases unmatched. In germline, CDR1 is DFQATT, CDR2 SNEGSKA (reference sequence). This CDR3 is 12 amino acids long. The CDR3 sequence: CSLSGQVSEQYF. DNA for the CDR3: TGCAGTCTTTCGGGACAGGTTAGCGAGCAGTACTTC.

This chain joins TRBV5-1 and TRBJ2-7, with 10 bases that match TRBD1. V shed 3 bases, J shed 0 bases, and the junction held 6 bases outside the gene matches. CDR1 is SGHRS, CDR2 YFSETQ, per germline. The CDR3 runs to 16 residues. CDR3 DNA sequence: TGCGCCAGCAGCTGGATGACAGGGGGCAACTCCTACGAGCAGTACTTC. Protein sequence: CASSWMTGGNSYEQYF.

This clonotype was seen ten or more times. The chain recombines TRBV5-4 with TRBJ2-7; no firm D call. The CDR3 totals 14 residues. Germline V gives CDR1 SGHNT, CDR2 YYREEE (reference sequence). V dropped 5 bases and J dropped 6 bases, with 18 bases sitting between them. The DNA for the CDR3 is TGTGCCAGCAGTCGGGCCGCATCAACCCTCGAGCAGTACTTC. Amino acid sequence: CASSRAASTLEQYF.

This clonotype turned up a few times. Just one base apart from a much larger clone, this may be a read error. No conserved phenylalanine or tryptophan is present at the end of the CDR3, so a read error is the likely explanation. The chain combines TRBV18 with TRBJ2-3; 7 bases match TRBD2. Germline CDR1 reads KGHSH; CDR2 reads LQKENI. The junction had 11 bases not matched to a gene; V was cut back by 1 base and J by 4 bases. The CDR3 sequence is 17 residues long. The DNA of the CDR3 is TGTGCCAGCTCACCACGATCCGACGGGAGGCCCCCAGATACGCAGTATCTT. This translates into CASSPRSDGRPPDTQYL.

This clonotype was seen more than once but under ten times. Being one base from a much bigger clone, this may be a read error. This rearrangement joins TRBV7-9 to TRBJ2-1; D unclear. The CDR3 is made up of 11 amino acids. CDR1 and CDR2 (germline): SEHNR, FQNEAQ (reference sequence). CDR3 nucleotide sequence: TGTGCCAGCAGCCCATCAAATGAGCGGTTCTTC. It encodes CASSPSNERFF.

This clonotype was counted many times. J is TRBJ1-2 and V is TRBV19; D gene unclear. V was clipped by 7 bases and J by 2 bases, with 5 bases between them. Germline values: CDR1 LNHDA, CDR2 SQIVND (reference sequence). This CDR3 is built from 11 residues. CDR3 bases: TGTGCCAGTAAAAGCAACTATGGCTACACCTTC. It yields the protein CASKSNYGYTF.

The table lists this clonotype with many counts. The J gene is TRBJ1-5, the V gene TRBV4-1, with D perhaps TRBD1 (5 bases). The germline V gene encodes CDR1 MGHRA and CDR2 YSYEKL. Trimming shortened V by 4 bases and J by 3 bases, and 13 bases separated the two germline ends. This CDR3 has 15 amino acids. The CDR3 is CASSRGTAVNQPQHF. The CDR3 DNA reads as TGCGCCAGCAGCCGAGGGACTGCCGTCAATCAGCCCCAGCATTTT.

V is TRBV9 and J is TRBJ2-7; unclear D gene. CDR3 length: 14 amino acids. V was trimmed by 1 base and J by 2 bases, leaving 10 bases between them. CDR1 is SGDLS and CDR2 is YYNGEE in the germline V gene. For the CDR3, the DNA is TGTGCCAGCAGCGTATGGGATCAAACCTACGAGCAGTACTTC. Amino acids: CASSVWDQTYEQYF.

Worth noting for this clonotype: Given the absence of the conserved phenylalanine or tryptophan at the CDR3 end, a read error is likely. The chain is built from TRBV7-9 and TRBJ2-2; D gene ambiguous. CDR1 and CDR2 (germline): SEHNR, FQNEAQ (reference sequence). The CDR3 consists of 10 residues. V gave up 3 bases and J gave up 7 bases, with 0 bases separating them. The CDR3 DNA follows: TGTGCCAGCAGCTTCGGGGAGCTGTTTTAT. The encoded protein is CASSFGELFY.

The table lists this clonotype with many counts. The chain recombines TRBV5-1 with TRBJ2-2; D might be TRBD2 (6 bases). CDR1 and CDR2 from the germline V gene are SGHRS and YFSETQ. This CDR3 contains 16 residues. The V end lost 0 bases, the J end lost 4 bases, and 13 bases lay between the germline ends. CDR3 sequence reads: CASSLDGGVRTGELFF. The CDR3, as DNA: TGCGCCAGCAGCTTGGATGGAGGGGTCCGCACCGGGGAGCTGTTTTTT.

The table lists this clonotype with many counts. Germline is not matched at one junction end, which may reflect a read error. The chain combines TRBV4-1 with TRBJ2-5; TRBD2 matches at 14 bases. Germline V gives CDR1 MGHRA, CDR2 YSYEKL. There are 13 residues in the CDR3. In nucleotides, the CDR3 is TGCGCCAGCAGCCAAGGCCCTGGGACTAGCGGGAGATTC. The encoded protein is CASSQGPGTSGRF.

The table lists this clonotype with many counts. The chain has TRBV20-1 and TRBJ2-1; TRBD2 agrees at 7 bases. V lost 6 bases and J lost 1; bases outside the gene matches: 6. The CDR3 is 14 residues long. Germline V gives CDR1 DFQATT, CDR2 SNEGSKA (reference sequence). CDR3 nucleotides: TGCAGTGCACCAAGCGGGATTTCCTACAATGAGCAGTTCTTC. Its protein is CSAPSGISYNEQFF.

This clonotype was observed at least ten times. CDR3 sequence reads: CSVVHGGSYEQYF. CDR3 coding DNA: TGCAGCGTTGTACATGGGGGGTCCTACGAGCAGTACTTC. The chain combines TRBV29-1 with TRBJ2-7; the D gene is possibly TRBD2 (6 bases). CDR1 is SQVTM and CDR2 is ANQGSEA in the germline V gene. Trimming left V 4 bases short and J 1 base short, with 11 bases between. The CDR3 loop spans 13 amino acids.

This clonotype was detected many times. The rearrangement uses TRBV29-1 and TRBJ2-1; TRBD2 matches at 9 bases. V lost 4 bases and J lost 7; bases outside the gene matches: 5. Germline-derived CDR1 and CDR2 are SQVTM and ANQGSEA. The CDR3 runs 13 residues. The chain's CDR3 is CSVVGLAQNEQFF. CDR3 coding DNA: TGCAGCGTTGTAGGACTAGCGCAAAATGAGCAGTTCTTC.

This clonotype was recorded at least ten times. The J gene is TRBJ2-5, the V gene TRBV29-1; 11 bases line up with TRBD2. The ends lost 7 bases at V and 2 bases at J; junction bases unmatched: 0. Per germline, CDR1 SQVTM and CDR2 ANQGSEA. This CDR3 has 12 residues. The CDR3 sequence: CSGLAGQETQYF. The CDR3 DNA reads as TGCAGCGGACTAGCGGGACAAGAGACCCAGTACTTC.